This T cell receptor (beta chain) was identified in a study of cytomegalovirus exposure and HLA in healthy donors. Regarding the study as a whole: Published work reported that the classifier diagnosed cytomegalovirus status with high specificity and sensitivity. Approximately 160 TCR beta chains were listed as cytomegalovirus-associated. HLA-A and HLA-B allele assignments for most subjects were reportedly predicted accurately using TCR beta sequences.

60 Vbeta and 13 Jbeta primers were used in PCR. Repertoires were generated with immunoSEQ multiplex PCR, while TCRdb's copy carries only in-frame clones and drops some. This table has about 180,000 clones, more than 75% appearing once. This CDR3 spans 16 amino acids. Germline CDR1 ENHRY, CDR2 SYGVKD. The V and J ends lost 9 bases and 1 base respectively, with 19 bases between them. Turning to this clone: The antigen remains unidentified.

The clonotype was recovered from a woman aged 30 to 39 in good health and CMV-seropositive. Sequenced material: PBMCs. The chain carries TRBV10-3 and TRBJ1-5; D is undetermined. The CDR3 sequence is CAIPMRGPRSNQPQHF. The CDR3 nucleotides read TGTGCCATTCCTATGAGAGGGCCCAGGAGCAATCAGCCCCAGCATTTT.